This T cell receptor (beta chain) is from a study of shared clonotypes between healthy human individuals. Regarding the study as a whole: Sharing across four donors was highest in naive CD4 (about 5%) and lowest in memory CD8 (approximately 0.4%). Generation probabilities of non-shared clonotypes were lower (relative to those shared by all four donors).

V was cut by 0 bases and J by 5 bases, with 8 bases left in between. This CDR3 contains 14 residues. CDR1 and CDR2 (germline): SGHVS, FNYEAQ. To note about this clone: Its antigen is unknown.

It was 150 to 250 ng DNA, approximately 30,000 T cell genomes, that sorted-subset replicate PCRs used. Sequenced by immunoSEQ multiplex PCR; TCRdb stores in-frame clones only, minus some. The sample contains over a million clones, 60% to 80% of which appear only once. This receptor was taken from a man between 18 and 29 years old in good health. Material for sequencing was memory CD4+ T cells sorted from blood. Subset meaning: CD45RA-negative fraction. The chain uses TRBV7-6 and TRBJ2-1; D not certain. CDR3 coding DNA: TGTGCCAGCAGCTTAGCGATTACTAACAATGAGCAGTTCTTC. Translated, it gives CASSLAITNNEQFF.